This T cell receptor (beta chain) was profiled in a study of CD8 T cells in ankylosing spondylitis. On this clonotype itself: Its antigen is unidentified.

Study-level results: Apparently characteristic of ankylosing spondylitis blood was a TCR beta motif (roughly eight highly homologous variants). From matched ankylosing spondylitis synovial fluid, disease-linked clones were reportedly recovered at significantly enriched levels.

TCR beta libraries were made by quantitative 5'-RACE with molecular barcodes. TCRdb reanalysed the 5' RACE reads using MiXCR and keeps one entry per CDR3 protein. The repertoire holds 200,000 to 250,000 distinct CDR3 sequences, with about 16% as singletons. The source is a male donor with ankylosing spondylitis. Specimen: blood, either unsorted or a sorted T cell fraction (not recorded which).

Here the CDR3 reads CSAKGSSDAYGYTF. The CDR3 DNA reads as TGCAGTGCAAAGGGGTCTTCGGACGCCTATGGCTACACCTTC. V usage is TRBV20-1 and J usage is TRBJ1-2; D is perhaps TRBD1 (5 bases). The CDR3 length is 14 residues. The ends were cut back, 6 bases at V and 4 bases at J, with 18 bases in the middle. Germline CDR1 DFQATT, CDR2 SNEGSKA (reference sequence).